Sequencing of this TCR beta chain was carried out in a study of OX40 agonist ivuxolimab in advanced cancers. About the study: Across the patients, intravenous ivuxolimab was delivered every 2 weeks at 0.01 to 10 mg/kg. Participants averaged approximately 65 years of age (range roughly 23 to 90) and were under 90% male.

A remark on this clone: Its antigen is currently unknown.

This CDR3 region has 13 residues. V lost 5 bases and J lost 5, with 12 bases in between. Germline loops: CDR1 SGHVS, CDR2 FNYEAQ. Data came from immunoSEQ multiplex PCR; TCRdb stores just in-frame clones and leaves some out. Among about 49,000 clones listed, 85% were seen once. Researchers took blood at baseline, on cycle 4 day 1, and on cycle 7 day 1. Whole-study findings and limits: There was clonal expansion of CD4+ and CD8+ blood T cells by week 6 at 0.1 to 3.0 mg/kg.

The sample consisted of CD4+ or CD8+ T cells sorted from blood, taken in a trial of the OX40 agonist ivuxolimab. This TCR came from an adult with an advanced solid tumor such as melanoma, head and neck, liver or kidney cancer. V usage is TRBV7-6 and J usage is TRBJ2-5, with unresolved D. The CDR3 protein is CASSPQLDETQYF. The CDR3 nucleotides read TGTGCCAGCAGCCCACAATTAGATGAGACCCAGTACTTC.